One T cell receptor beta chain is described in this entry. Its antigen is unidentified. Germline CDR1 SEHNR, CDR2 FQNEAQ (reference sequence). The V and J ends lost 5 bases and 6 bases, in that order; junction bases with no gene match: 12. The CDR3 is made up of 17 amino acids. This sample is part of a study of PD-1 blockade in mismatch repair-deficient tumors. Study details: Enrolled 2013-2016, patients had progressing, pretreated mismatch repair-deficient cancers of about a dozen types.

Study results and limitations: After pembrolizumab, tumor-resident clones rose rapidly, then generally contracted before radiologic responses.

The method was immunoSEQ multiplex PCR; TCRdb's version includes in-frame clones alone and lacks a portion of them. In the table there are 95,000 to 150,000 clones, approximately 86% of which are singletons. Source: peripheral blood, taken 44 weeks after starting pembrolizumab. The receptor was derived from an adult with mismatch repair-deficient cancer. J is TRBJ2-2 and V is TRBV7-9, with TRBD2 identical over 10 bases. The CDR3: CASSPRGAGGPPGELFF. The CDR3 DNA follows: TGTGCCAGCAGCCCCCGAGGAGCGGGAGGGCCCCCCGGGGAGCTGTTTTTT.